This T cell receptor beta chain was documented in a study of regulatory T cells in long-lasting Graves disease. In its sample, this clonotype was seen many times. Its specificity is not known. The germline gene is not matched at one end of the junction; a read error may be the cause. Assembly of TCR beta libraries relied on iRepertoire HTBI primers together with Arm-PCR of CDR3 regions. TCRdb re-analysed the multiplex PCR reads in MiXCR, keeping a single row per CDR3 protein. The repertoire consists of 400,000 to 550,000 distinct CDR3 sequences, with 14% to 15% occurring once and the leading ten covering about a sixth. Study-wide findings and caveats: Persistent disease showed a preference for TRBV28, TRBJ1-2 and TRBJ2-5.

Regarding time point: newly diagnosed GD, antithyroid drugs for less than 3 months. PBMCs provided the RNA from which the TCR library was made. Patients all came to the study from an endocrinology department in Xi'an, China. The germline V gene has CDR1 SEHNR and CDR2 FQNEAQ (reference sequence). The CDR3 is 13 residues long. The same specimen was also included in a second study, on T cells in Graves' hyperthyroidism and ophthalmopathy.

Source: peripheral blood mononuclear cells (PBMCs), taken at new diagnosis, from a patient treated with antithyroid drugs. The chain has TRBV7-9 and TRBJ1-1; D is undetermined. This clonotype was sampled from a woman in her thirties with Graves disease. The CDR3 loop reads CASTLGGNTEAFF. CDR3 nucleotide sequence: TGTGCCAGCACCTTAGGCGGCAACACTGAAGCTTTCTTT. Based on the CDR3 plus reference TRBV7-9 and TRBJ1-1, the full variable domain is DTGVSQNPRHKITKRGQNVTFRCDPISEHNRLYWYRQTLGQGPEFLTYFQNEAQLEKSRLLSDRFSAERPKGSFSTLEIQRTEQGDSAMYLCASTLGGNTEAFFGQGTRLTVV.